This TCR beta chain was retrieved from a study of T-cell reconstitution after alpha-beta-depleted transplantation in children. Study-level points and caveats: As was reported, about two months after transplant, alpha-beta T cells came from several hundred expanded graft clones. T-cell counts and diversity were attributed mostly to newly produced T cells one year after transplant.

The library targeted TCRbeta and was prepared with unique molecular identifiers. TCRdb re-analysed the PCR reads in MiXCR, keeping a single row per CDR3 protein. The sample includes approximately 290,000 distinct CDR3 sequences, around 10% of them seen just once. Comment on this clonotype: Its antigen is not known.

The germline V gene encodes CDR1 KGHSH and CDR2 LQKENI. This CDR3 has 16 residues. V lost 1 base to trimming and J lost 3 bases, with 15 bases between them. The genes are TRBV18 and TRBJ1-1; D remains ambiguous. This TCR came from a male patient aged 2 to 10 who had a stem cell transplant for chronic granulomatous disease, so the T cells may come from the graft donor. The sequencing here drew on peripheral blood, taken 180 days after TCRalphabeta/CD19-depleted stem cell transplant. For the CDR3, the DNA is TGTGCCAGCTCACCACTCGACGCGGGGTCGGACACTGAAGCTTTCTTT. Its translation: CASSPLDAGSDTEAFF.